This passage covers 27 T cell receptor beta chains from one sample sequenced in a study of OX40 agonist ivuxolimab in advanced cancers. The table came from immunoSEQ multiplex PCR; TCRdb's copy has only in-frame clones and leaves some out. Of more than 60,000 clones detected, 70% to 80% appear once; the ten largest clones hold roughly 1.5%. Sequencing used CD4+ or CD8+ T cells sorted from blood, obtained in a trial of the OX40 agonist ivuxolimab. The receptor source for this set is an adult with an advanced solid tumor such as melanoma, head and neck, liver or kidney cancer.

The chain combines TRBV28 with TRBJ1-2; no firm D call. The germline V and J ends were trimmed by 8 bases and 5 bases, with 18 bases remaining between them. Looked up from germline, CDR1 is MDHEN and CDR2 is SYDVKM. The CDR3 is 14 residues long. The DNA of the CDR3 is TGTGCCAGCTTCCCTACGTCCGACGGTTATGGCTACACCTTC. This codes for CASFPTSDGYGYTF.

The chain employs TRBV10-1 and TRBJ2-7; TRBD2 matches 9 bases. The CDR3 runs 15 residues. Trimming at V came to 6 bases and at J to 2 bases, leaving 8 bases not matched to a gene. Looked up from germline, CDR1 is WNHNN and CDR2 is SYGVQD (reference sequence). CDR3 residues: CASRLPSGITYEQYF. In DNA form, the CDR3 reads TGCGCCAGCAGATTACCTAGCGGGATAACCTACGAGCAGTACTTC.

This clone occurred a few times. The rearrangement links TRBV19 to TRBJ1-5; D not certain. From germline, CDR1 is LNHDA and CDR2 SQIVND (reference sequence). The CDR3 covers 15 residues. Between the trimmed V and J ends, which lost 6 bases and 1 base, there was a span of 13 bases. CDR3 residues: CASRADSASNQPQHF. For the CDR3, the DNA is TGTGCCAGTAGGGCCGACTCAGCAAGCAATCAGCCCCAGCATTTT.

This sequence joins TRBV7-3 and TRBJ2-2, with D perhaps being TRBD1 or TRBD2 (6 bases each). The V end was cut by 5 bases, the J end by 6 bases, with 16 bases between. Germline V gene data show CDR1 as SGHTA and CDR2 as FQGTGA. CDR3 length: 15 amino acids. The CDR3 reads CASSPKPGGAGELFF. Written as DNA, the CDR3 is TGTGCCAGCAGCCCAAAACCCGGGGGCGCCGGGGAGCTGTTTTTT.

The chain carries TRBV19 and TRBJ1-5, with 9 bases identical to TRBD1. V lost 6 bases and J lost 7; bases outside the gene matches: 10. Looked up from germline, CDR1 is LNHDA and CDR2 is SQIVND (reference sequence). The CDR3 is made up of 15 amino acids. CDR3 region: CASSPQGALIQPQHF. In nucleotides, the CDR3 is TGTGCCAGTAGCCCACAGGGGGCTCTTATACAGCCCCAGCATTTT.

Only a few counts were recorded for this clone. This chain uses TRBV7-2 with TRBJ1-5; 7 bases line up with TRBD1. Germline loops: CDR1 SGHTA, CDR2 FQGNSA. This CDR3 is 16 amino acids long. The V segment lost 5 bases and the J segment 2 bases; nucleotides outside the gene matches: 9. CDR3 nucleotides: TGTGCCAGCAGCCCCCAGACAGGGTTCGGCAATCAGCCCCAGCATTTT. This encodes CASSPQTGFGNQPQHF.

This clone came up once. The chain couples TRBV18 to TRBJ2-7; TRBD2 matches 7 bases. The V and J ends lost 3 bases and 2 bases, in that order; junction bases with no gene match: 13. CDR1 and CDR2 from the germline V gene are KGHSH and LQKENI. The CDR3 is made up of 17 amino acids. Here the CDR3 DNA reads TGTGCCAGCTCACCGGATTTTCGAGCGGGGAAGACCTACGAGCAGTACTTC. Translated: CASSPDFRAGKTYEQYF.

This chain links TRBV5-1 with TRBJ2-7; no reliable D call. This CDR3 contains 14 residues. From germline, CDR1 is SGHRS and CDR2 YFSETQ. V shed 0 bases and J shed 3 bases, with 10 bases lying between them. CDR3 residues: CASSLGSASYEQYF. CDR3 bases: TGCGCCAGCAGCTTGGGAAGCGCGAGCTACGAGCAGTACTTC.

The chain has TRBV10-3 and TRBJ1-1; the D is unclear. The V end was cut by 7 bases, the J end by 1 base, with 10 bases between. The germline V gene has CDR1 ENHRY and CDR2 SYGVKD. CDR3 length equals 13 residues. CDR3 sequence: CAIMGAENTEAFF. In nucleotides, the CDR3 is TGTGCCATCATGGGAGCAGAGAACACTGAAGCTTTCTTT.

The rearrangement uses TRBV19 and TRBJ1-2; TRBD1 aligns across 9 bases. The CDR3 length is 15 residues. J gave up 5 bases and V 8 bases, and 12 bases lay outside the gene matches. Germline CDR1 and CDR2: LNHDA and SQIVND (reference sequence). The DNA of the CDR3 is TGTGCCAGTCGAATTGGGACAGGGATTAAGTATGGCTACACCTTC. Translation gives CASRIGTGIKYGYTF.

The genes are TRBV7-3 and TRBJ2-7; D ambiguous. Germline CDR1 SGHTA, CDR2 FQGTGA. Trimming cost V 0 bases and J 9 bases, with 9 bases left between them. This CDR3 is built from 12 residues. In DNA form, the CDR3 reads TGTGCCAGCAGCTTAACAGGGCGTAGGCAGTACTTC. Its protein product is CASSLTGRRQYF.

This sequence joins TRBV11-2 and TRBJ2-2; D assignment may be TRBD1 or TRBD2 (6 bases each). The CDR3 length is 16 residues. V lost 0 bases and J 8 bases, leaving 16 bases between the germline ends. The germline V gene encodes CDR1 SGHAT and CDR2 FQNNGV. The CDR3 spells CASSLEEGGLAGELFF. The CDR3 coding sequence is TGTGCCAGCAGCTTAGAGGAGGGGGGCTTAGCTGGGGAGCTGTTTTTT.

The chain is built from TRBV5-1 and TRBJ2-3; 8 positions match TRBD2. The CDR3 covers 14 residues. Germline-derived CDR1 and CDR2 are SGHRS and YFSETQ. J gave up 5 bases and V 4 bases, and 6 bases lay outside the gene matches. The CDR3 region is CASSTLSGGDTQYF. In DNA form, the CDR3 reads TGCGCCAGCAGCACGTTAAGCGGGGGAGATACGCAGTATTTT.

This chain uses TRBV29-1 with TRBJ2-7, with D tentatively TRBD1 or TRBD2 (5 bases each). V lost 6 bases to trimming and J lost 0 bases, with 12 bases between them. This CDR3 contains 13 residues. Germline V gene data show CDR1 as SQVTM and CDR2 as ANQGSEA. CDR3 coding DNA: TGCAGCGTCAGGGTTGGGGGCTCCTACGAGCAGTACTTC. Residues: CSVRVGGSYEQYF.

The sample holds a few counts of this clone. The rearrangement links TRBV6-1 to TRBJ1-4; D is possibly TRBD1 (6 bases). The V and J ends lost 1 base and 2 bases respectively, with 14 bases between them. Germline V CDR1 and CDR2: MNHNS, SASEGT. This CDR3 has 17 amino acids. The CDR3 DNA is TGTGCCAGCAGTGAAGGAACCCACAGGGCTACTAATGAAAAACTGTTTTTT. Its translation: CASSEGTHRATNEKLFF.

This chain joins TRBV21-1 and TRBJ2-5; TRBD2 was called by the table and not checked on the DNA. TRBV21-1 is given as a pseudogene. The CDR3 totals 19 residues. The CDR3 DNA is TGTGCCAGCAGCAAAAAGGCAGAGGGGACTAGCGGTTACCAAGAGACCCAGTACTTC. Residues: CASSKKAEGTSGYQETQYF.

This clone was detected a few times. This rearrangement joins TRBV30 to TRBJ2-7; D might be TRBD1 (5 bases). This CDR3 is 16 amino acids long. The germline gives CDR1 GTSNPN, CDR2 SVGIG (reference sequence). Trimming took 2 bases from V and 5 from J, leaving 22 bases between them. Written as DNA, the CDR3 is TGTGCCTGGAGTTTCACTACAGGATATAAAGACCACGAGCAGTACTTC. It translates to CAWSFTTGYKDHEQYF.

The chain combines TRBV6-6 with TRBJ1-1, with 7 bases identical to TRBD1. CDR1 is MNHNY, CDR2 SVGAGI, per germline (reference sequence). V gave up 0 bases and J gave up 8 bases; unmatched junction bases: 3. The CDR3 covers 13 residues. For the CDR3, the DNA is TGTGCCAGCAGTTACTCGTTGGACAGGGAAGCTTTCTTT. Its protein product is CASSYSLDREAFF.

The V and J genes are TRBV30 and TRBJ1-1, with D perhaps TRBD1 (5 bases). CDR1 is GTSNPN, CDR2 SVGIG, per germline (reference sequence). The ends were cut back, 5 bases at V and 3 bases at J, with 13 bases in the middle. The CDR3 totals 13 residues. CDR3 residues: CAWGRAGDTEAFF. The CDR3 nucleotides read TGTGCCTGGGGGCGGGCGGGGGACACTGAAGCTTTCTTT.

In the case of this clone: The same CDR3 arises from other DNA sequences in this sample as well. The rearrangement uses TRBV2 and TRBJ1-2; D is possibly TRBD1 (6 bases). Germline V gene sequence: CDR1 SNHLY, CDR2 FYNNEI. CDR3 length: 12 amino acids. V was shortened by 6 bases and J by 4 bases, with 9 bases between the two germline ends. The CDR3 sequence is CASRGGGYGYTF. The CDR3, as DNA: TGTGCCAGCAGGGGAGGGGGCTATGGCTACACCTTC.

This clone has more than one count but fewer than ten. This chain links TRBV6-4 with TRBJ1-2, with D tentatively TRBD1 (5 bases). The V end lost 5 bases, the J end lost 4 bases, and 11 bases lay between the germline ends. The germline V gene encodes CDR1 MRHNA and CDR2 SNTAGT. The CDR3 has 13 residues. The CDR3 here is CASSRGAAYGYTF. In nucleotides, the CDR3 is TGTGCCAGCAGTAGAGGGGCTGCCTATGGCTACACCTTC.

The CDR3 DNA reads TGTGCCAGCAGCCCACGTTTACCTAGCGGGAGTACATACAATGAGCAGTTCTTC. Translation gives CASSPRLPSGSTYNEQFF. V gene TRBV7-9 combines with J gene TRBJ2-1, with 10 bases that match TRBD2. From germline, CDR1 is SEHNR and CDR2 FQNEAQ (reference sequence). The CDR3 contains 18 residues. The J segment lost 4 bases and the V segment lost 5 bases, leaving 14 bases of the junction unmatched.

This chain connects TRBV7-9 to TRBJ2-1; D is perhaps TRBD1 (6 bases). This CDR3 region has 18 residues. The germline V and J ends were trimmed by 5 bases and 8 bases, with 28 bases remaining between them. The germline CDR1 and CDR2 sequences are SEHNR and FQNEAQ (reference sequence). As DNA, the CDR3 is TGTGCCAGCAGCCCAGGTAGTGTTACAGGGCCACGGGGTGATGAGCAGTTCTTC. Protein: CASSPGSVTGPRGDEQFF.

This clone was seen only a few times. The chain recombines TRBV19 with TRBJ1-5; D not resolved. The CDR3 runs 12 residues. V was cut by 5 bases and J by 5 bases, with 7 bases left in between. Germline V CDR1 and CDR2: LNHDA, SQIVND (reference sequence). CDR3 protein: CASSDSYQPQHF. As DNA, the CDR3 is TGTGCCAGTAGTGACTCCTATCAGCCCCAGCATTTT.

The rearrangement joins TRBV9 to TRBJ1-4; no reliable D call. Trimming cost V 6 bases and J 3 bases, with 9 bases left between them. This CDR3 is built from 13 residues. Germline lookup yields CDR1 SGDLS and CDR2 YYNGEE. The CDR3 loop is CASNRGPNEKLFF. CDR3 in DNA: TGTGCCAGCAACCGAGGGCCTAATGAAAAACTGTTTTTT.

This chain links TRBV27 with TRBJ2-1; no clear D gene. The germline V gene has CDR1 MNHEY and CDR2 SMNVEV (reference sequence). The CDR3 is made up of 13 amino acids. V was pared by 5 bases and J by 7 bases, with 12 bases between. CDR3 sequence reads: CASSPRTRNEQFF. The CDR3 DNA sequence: TGTGCCAGCAGTCCACGAACCAGGAATGAGCAGTTCTTC.

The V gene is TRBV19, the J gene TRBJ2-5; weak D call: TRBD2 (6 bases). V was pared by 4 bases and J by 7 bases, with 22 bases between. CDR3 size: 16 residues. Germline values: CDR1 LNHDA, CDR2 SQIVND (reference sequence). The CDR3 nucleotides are TGTGCCAGTAGTACCCAAGGGACTCCCCCTTTAGCGACCCAGTACTTC. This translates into CASSTQGTPPLATQYF.